Listed here are 2 T cell receptor beta chains from one sample, sequenced in a study of blood T cell repertoires in COVID-19. Assay: immunoSEQ multiplex PCR; the TCRdb copy retains only in-frame clones and omits some. Among more than 55,000 clones listed, 65% to 85% were seen once. The material sequenced was peripheral blood. These receptors were taken from a man between 60 and 75 years old with acute or convalescent COVID-19.

The V call is TRBV30, the J call TRBJ1-2, with D unclear. Germline V lookup: CDR1 GTSNPN, CDR2 SVGIG (reference sequence). This CDR3 region has 12 residues. Trimming removed 2 bases at V and 1 base at J, with 5 bases between. CDR3 protein: CAWSPNNYGYTF. The DNA of the CDR3 is TGTGCCTGGAGTCCAAATAACTATGGCTACACCTTC.

The chain is built from TRBV5-1 and TRBJ2-1, with D perhaps matching TRBD1 (6 bases). The CDR3 loop spans 15 amino acids. Trimming cost V 0 bases and J 3 bases, with 10 bases left between them. Looked up from germline, CDR1 is SGHRS and CDR2 is YFSETQ. The CDR3 DNA sequence: TGCGCCAGCAGCTTGGAGGCAGGGGTCTACAATGAGCAGTTCTTC. It yields the protein CASSLEAGVYNEQFF.